A selection of T cell receptor beta chains follows, all from one sample in a study of shared T cell receptors in the human thymus. Repertoires were generated with immunoSEQ multiplex PCR, while TCRdb's copy carries only in-frame clones and drops some. Among approximately 730,000 clones listed, 70% to 90% were seen once. The same sample was also used in a study of human thymus T cells.

The sequenced sample was thymocytes. All receptors come from a girl less than two years old with a congenital heart defect. Each CDR3 is given with its conserved first and last residue. D genes are given only for firm matches. Part of the rows lack a size; the others show once, few, many or a class for expanded clones.

clone size	J gene	D gene	V gene	CDR3 protein	CDR3 DNA
NA	TRBJ1-5	NA	TRBV30	CAWRPPSWPRSNQPQHF	TGTGCCTGGAGGCCCCCCTCGTGGCCGCGGAGCAATCAGCCCCAGCATTTT
few	TRBJ2-5	NA	TRBV4-3	CASSNDKGVGQETQYF	TGCGCCAGCAGCAACGATAAGGGGGTTGGGCAAGAGACCCAGTACTTC
NA	TRBJ2-7	TRBD2	TRBV6-5	CASSSGSPYEQYF	TGTGCCAGCAGTAGCGGGAGCCCCTACGAGCAGTACTTC
NA	TRBJ2-1	TRBD2	TRBV7-6	CASSARTSGGHNEQFF	TGTGCCAGCAGCGCCAGGACTAGCGGGGGGCACAATGAGCAGTTCTTC
NA	TRBJ1-2	TRBD1	TRBV23-1	CASSPNGTAHTNYGYTF	TGCGCCAGCAGTCCCAACGGGACAGCTCATACTAACTATGGCTACACCTTC
NA	TRBJ1-5	NA	TRBV28	CASSLRWGGRVSNQPQHF	TGTGCCAGCAGTTTGAGGTGGGGGGGGAGGGTTTCCAATCAGCCCCAGCATTTT
NA	TRBJ1-5	NA	TRBV28	CASSLLVSDNQPQHF	TGTGCCAGCAGTTTATTAGTTTCCGACAATCAGCCCCAGCATTTT
NA	TRBJ1-3	NA	TRBV5-6	CASSLYRGKAGNTIYF	TGTGCCAGCAGCTTGTACCGGGGGAAGGCTGGAAACACCATATATTTT
NA	TRBJ1-6	TRBD1	TRBV4-2	CASSQGVGSPLHF	TGTGCCAGCAGTCAGGGGGTTGGTTCACCCCTCCACTTT
NA	TRBJ2-1	TRBD2	TRBV7-6	CASSLAIPTRGGGRNEQFF	TGTGCCAGCAGCTTAGCTATCCCGACTCGCGGGGGGGGTAGGAATGAGCAGTTCTTC
NA	TRBJ1-6	NA	TRBV9	CASSVVLNSPLHF	TGTGCCAGCAGCGTAGTTCTAAATTCACCCCTCCACTTT
few	TRBJ1-1	NA	TRBV21-1	CASSSYGENTEAFF	TGTGCCAGCAGCAGCTACGGGGAGAACACTGAAGCTTTCTTT
once	TRBJ1-5	NA	TRBV6-1	CASSEPVQGGQPQHF	TGTGCCAGCAGTGAACCGGTTCAGGGCGGACAGCCCCAGCATTTT
NA	TRBJ1-1	NA	TRBV6-1	CASSDRQEEAFF	TGTGCCAGCAGTGATCGACAGGAGGAAGCTTTCTTT
NA	TRBJ2-3	TRBD2	TRBV5-8	CASSGRLAGGPMGTDTQYF	TGTGCCAGCAGCGGGAGACTAGCGGGGGGGCCAATGGGCACAGATACGCAGTATTTT
NA	TRBJ2-5	TRBD1	TRBV6-6	CASSYADRGRQETQYF	TGTGCCAGCAGTTACGCGGACAGGGGGCGGCAAGAGACCCAGTACTTC
NA	TRBJ2-2	TRBD1	TRBV2	CASRRQGAGEPGELFF	TGTGCCAGCAGAAGACAGGGGGCGGGTGAGCCCGGGGAGCTGTTTTTT
few	TRBJ1-1	NA	TRBV5-1	CASSLAGNTEAFF	TGCGCCAGCAGCTTGGCAGGGAACACTGAAGCTTTCTTT
once	TRBJ2-1	TRBD2	TRBV2	CASSETSSKLTYNEQFF	TGTGCCAGCTCGGAGACTAGCAGTAAACTAACTTACAATGAGCAGTTCTTC
NA	TRBJ1-1	NA	TRBV27	CASRVGRGGGGAFF	TGTGCCAGCAGGGTTGGAAGAGGGGGAGGGGGAGCTTTCTTT
NA	TRBJ2-1	NA	TRBV14	CASSQGRQASPTMSSSGGEQFF	TGTGCCAGCAGCCAGGGCCGACAGGCTTCTCCTACAATGAGCAGTTCAGGCGGGGAGCAGTTCTTC
NA	TRBJ1-2	TRBD1	TRBV7-4	CASSLDHRGFEGYTF	TGTGCCAGCAGCTTAGACCACAGGGGGTTCGAAGGCTACACCTTC
NA	TRBJ2-2	TRBD2	TRBV13	CASSLGTSYDSTGELFF	TGTGCCAGCAGCTTGGGGACTAGCTACGACTCCACCGGGGAGCTGTTTTTT
once	TRBJ2-5	NA	TRBV5-4	CASSWAPGLQETQYF	TGTGCCAGCAGCTGGGCCCCGGGGTTGCAAGAGACCCAGTACTTC
few	TRBJ2-7	TRBD2	TRBV5-5	CASSFTSGGAYEQYF	TGTGCCAGCAGCTTCACTAGCGGGGGGGCCTACGAGCAGTACTTC
once	TRBJ1-1	NA	TRBV5-8	CASSLGNRDRGESSEAFF	TGTGCCAGCAGCTTGGGCAACAGGGATAGGGGTGAATCATCTGAAGCTTTCTTT
NA	TRBJ1-2	NA	TRBV7-9	CASSQLPGVYGYTF	TGTGCCAGCAGCCAATTACCCGGGGTATATGGCTACACCTTC
NA	TRBJ2-5	TRBD1	TRBV4-1	CASSHLQGARETQYF	TGCGCCAGCAGCCATTTACAGGGGGCAAGAGAGACCCAGTACTTC
few	TRBJ1-3	NA	TRBV19	CATTECSGNTIYF	TGTGCCACCACCGAGTGCTCTGGAAACACCATATATTTT
once	TRBJ2-2	TRBD2	TRBV28	CASSPGLAGATYPGELFF	TGTGCCAGCAGCCCGGGACTAGCGGGGGCAACTTATCCCGGGGAGCTGTTTTTT
once	TRBJ1-1	NA	TRBV9	CASSVSDGGETEAFF	TGTGCCAGCAGCGTCTCCGACGGGGGGGAAACTGAAGCTTTCTTT
NA	TRBJ1-2	TRBD1	TRBV28	CASSLEFRTGGSEGYTF	TGTGCCAGCAGTTTAGAGTTCCGGACAGGGGGAAGTGAAGGCTACACCTTC
NA	TRBJ2-7	NA	TRBV5-8	CASSLAKSRVSYEQYF	TGTGCCAGCAGCTTGGCCAAGTCACGGGTCTCCTACGAGCAGTACTTC
NA	TRBJ1-1	TRBD1	TRBV28	CASSSTPQDRPHFEAFF	TGTGCCAGCAGCAGCACCCCACAGGACAGGCCCCATTTTGAAGCTTTCTTT
NA	TRBJ2-2	TRBD2	TRBV18	CASSLYGTSPNTGELFF	TGTGCCAGCTCACTCTACGGGACTAGCCCGAACACCGGGGAGCTGTTTTTT
NA	TRBJ2-1	NA	TRBV29-1	CSVVANEQFF	TGCAGCGTTGTGGCCAATGAGCAGTTCTTC
NA	TRBJ2-1	NA	TRBV7-2	CASSLWAGLSYNEQFF	TGTGCCAGCAGCTTATGGGCGGGCCTATCCTACAATGAGCAGTTCTTC
NA	TRBJ2-3	NA	TRBV6-6	CASSYSRTRGRGTQYF	TGTGCCAGCAGTTACTCCCGGACAAGGGGAAGAGGTACGCAGTATTTT
NA	TRBJ1-1	NA	TRBV11-2	CASSLPIRGETEAFF	TGTGCCAGCAGCTTACCGATTCGGGGGGAGACTGAAGCTTTCTTT
NA	TRBJ2-7	TRBD1	TRBV6-5	CASSYTQDRGKYEQYF	TGTGCCAGCAGTTACACTCAAGACAGGGGGAAATACGAGCAGTACTTC
NA	TRBJ1-5	TRBD1	TRBV15	CATSSQDRVGGQPQHF	TGTGCCACCAGCAGCCAAGACAGGGTTGGCGGTCAGCCCCAGCATTTT
NA	TRBJ1-1	NA	TRBV2	CASSPSRRGSRVKLEAFF	TGTGCCAGCAGTCCCTCCCGGAGAGGTTCACGGGTAAAACTTGAAGCTTTCTTT
NA	TRBJ2-3	NA	TRBV11-3	CASSLTSTDTQYF	TGTGCCAGCAGCTTAACTAGCACAGATACGCAGTATTTT
once	TRBJ2-1	NA	TRBV7-6	CASSLRRRRSSYNEQFF	TGTGCCAGCAGCTTAAGGCGACGAAGGAGCTCCTACAATGAGCAGTTCTTC
NA	TRBJ1-3	NA	TRBV2	CASSGLVLLGSGNTIYF	TGTGCCAGCAGTGGCCTCGTACTACTCGGGTCCGGAAACACCATATATTTT
NA	TRBJ1-2	TRBD1	TRBV29-1	CSVLPVWDREANYGYTF	TGCAGCGTCCTCCCCGTGTGGGACAGGGAAGCTAACTATGGCTACACCTTC
NA	TRBJ1-3	NA	TRBV10-3	CAIRSKHSGNTIYF	TGTGCCATCAGGAGCAAGCACTCTGGAAACACCATATATTTT
few	TRBJ2-3	TRBD2	TRBV6-4	CASSGTSGDTDTQYF	TGTGCCAGCAGCGGGACTAGCGGGGACACAGATACGCAGTATTTT
NA	TRBJ1-1	NA	TRBV6-6	CASLDRGNTEAFF	TGTGCCAGCCTTGACAGAGGTAACACTGAAGCTTTCTTT
NA	TRBJ2-3	TRBD2	TRBV9	CASGRRGVTDTQYF	TGTGCCAGCGGACGGCGGGGGGTCACAGATACGCAGTATTTT
NA	TRBJ1-5	TRBD1	TRBV27	CASGDREAQHF	TGTGCCAGCGGTGACAGGGAGGCCCAGCATTTT
NA	TRBJ1-1	TRBD1	TRBV6-1	CASSEVGQGSTEAFF	TGTGCCAGCAGTGAAGTAGGACAGGGCAGCACTGAAGCTTTCTTT
NA	TRBJ1-1	NA	TRBV4-1	CASSQGGKAFF	TGCGCCAGCAGCCAAGGAGGGAAGGCTTTCTTT
NA	TRBJ2-5	NA	TRBV5-1	CASSFQGIQETQYF	TGCGCCAGCAGCTTCCAGGGGATCCAAGAGACCCAGTACTTC
few	TRBJ1-5	NA	TRBV4-1	CASSQDWGGNQPQHF	TGCGCCAGCAGCCAAGATTGGGGAGGCAATCAGCCCCAGCATTTT